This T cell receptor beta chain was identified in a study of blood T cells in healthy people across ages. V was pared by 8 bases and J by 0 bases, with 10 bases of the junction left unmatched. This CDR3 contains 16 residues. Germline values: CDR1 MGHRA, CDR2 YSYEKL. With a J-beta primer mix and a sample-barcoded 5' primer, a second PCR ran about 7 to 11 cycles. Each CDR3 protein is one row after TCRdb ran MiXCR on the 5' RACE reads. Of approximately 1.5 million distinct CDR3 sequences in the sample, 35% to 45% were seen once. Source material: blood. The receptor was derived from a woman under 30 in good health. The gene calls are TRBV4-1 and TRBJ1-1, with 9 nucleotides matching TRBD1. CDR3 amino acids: CASGSPGQGLNTEAFF. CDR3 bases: TGCGCCAGCGGTTCTCCGGGACAGGGCTTGAACACTGAAGCTTTCTTT.